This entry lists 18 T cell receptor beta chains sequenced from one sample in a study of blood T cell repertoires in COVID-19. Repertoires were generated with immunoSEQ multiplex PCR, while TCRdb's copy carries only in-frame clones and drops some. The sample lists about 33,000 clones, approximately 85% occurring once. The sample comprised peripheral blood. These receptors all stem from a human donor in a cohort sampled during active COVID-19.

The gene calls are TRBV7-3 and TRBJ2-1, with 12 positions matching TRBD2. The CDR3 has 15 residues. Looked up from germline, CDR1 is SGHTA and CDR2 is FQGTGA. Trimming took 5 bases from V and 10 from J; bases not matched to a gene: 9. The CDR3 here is CASSLASGGAGEQFF. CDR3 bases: TGTGCCAGCAGCCTCGCTAGCGGGGGGGCCGGAGAGCAGTTCTTC.

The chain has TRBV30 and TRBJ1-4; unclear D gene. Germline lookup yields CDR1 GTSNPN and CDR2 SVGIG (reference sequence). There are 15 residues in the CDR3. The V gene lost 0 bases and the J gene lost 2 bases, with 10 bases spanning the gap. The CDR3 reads CAWSVIQTTNEKLFF. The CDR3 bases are TGTGCCTGGAGTGTAATACAGACCACTAATGAAAAACTGTTTTTT.

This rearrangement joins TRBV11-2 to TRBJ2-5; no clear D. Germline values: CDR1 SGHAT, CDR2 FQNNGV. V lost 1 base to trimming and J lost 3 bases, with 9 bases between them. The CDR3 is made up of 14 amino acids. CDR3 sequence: CASSLGGYEETQYF. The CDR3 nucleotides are TGTGCCAGCAGCTTAGGCGGCTACGAAGAGACCCAGTACTTC.

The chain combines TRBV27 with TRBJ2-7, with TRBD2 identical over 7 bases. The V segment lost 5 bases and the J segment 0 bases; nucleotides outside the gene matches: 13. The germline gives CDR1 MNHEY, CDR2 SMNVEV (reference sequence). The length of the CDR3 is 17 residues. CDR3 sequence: CASSVGSGGEYSYEQYF. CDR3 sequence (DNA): TGTGCCAGCAGTGTGGGATCGGGGGGAGAGTACTCCTACGAGCAGTACTTC.

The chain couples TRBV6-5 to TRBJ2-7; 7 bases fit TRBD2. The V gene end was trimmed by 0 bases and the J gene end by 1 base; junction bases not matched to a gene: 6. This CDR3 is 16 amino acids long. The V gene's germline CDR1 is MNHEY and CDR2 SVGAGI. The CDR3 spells CASSYSDPGLSYEQYF. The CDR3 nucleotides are TGTGCCAGCAGTTACTCAGACCCGGGACTATCCTACGAGCAGTACTTC.

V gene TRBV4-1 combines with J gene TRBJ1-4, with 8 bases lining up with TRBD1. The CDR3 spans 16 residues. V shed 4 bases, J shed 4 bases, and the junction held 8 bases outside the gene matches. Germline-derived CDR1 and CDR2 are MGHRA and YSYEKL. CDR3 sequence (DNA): TGCGCCAGCAGCCCAACACAGGGGGGGGATAATGAAAAACTGTTTTTT. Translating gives CASSPTQGGDNEKLFF.

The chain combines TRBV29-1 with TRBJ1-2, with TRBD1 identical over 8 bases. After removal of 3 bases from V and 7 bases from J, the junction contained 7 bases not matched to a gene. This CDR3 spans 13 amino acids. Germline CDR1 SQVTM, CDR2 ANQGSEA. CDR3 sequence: CSVEWQGASGYTF. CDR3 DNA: TGCAGCGTTGAGTGGCAGGGGGCCAGTGGCTACACCTTC. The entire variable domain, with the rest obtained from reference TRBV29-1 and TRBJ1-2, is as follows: SAVISQKPSRDICQRGTSLTIQCQVDSQVTMMFWYRQQPGQSLTLIATANQGSEATYESGFVIDKFPISRPNLTFSTLTVSNMSPEDSSIYLCSVEWQGASGYTFGSGTRLTVV.

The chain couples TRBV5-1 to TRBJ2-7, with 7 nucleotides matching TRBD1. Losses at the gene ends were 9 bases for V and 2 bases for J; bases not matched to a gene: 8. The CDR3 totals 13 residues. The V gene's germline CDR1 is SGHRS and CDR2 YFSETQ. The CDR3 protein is CAIAGRGTYEQYF. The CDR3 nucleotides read TGCGCCATCGCCGGCAGGGGGACCTACGAGCAGTACTTC.

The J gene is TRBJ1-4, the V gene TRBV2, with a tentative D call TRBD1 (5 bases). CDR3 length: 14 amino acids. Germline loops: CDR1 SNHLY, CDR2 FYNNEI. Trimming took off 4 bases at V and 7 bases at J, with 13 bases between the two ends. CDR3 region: CASSVSGGVEKLFF. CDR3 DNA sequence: TGTGCCAGCAGTGTGTCGGGGGGAGTTGAAAAACTGTTTTTT.

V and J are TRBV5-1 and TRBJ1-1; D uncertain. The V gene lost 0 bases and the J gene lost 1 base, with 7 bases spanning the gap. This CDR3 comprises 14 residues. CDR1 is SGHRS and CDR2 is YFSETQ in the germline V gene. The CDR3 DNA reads TGCGCCAGCAGCTTGGCAGGCAAGAACACTGAAGCTTTCTTT. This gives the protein CASSLAGKNTEAFF.

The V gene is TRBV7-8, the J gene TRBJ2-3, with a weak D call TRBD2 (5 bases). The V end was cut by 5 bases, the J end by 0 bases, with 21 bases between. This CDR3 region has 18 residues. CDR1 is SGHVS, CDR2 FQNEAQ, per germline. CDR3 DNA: TGTGCCAGCAGCCGTCCGTCTGTAGGGAGAACTAGCACAGATACGCAGTATTTT. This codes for CASSRPSVGRTSTDTQYF.

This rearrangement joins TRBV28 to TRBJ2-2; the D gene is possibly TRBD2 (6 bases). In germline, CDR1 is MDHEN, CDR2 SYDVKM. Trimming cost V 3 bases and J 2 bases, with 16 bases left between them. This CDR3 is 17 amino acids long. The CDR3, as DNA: TGTGCCAGCAGTTTCGTCCGGACGGGACTTAACACCGGGGAGCTGTTTTTT. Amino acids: CASSFVRTGLNTGELFF.

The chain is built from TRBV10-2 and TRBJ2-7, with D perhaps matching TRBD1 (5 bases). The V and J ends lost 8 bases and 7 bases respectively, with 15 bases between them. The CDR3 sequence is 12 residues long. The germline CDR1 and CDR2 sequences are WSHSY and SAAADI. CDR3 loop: CASSSSGSEQYF. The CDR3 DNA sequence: TGCGCCAGCTCATCCTCAGGGTCTGAGCAGTACTTC.

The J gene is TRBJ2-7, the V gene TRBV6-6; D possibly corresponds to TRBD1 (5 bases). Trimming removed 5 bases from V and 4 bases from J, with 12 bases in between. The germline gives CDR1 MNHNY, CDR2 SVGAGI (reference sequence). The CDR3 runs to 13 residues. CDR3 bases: TGTGCCAGCAGTCAGGAGACAGCTTACGAGCAGTACTTC. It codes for CASSQETAYEQYF.

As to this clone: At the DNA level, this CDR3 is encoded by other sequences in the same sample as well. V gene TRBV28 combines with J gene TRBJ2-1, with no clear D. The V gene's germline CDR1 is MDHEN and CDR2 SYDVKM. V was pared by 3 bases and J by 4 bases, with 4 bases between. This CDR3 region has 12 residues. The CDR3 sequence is CASSLSYNEQFF. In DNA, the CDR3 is TGTGCCAGCAGTTTGTCGTACAATGAGCAGTTCTTC.

CDR3 nucleotides: TGTGCCAGCAGCTCGAACGCAGGGAATTTAATCTATGGCTACACCTTC. It encodes CASSSNAGNLIYGYTF. The rearrangement joins TRBV5-6 to TRBJ1-2; D is possibly TRBD1 (5 bases). From germline, CDR1 is SGHDT and CDR2 YYEEEE. This CDR3 is built from 16 residues. Trimming took 3 bases from V and 4 from J, leaving 19 bases between them.

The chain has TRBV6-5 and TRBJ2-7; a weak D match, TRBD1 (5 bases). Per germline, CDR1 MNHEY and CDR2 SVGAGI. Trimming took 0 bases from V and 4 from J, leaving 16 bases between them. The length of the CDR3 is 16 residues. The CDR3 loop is CASSYSIMPGPYEQYF. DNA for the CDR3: TGTGCCAGCAGTTACTCTATTATGCCAGGGCCATACGAGCAGTACTTC.

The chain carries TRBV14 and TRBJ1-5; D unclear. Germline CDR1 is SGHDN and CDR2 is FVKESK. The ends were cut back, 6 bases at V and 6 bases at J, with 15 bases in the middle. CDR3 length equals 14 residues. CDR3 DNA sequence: TGTGCCAGCAGTCCTGCAGGTGCAGGTCAGCCCCAGCATTTT. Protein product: CASSPAGAGQPQHF.